This T cell receptor (beta chain) originates from a study of T cells in Graves' hyperthyroidism and ophthalmopathy. Study-level points and caveats: The model's output predicted ophthalmopathy at a median of roughly 6.9 months prior to onset.

Using RNA transcripts as the source, TCR beta CDR3 regions were amplified. Carried out on the TCR CDR3, a first-round RT-PCR used the HTBI primer set. TCRdb recomputed calls from the multiplex PCR reads with MiXCR, one row per CDR3 protein. This table holds about 35,000 distinct CDR3 sequences, around 50% found once. The blood was taken when hyperthyroidism was first diagnosed, before any ophthalmopathy symptoms showed up. Source material for PBMCs was 10 ml fresh peripheral blood. This CDR3 is built from 14 residues. V was clipped by 5 bases and J by 5 bases; unmatched bases: 2. Comment on this clonotype: Its antigen remains unknown.

The sequence was collected from a woman aged 45-60 years with Graves' hyperthyroidism that later progressed to Graves' ophthalmopathy. The sequencing input was blood. The V and J genes are TRBV12-3 or TRBV12-4 and TRBJ2-1; 11 nucleotides line up with TRBD2. The CDR3 DNA reads as TGTGCCAGCAGTCGACTAGCGGGGAACAATGAGCAGTTCTTC. It translates to CASSRLAGNNEQFF.